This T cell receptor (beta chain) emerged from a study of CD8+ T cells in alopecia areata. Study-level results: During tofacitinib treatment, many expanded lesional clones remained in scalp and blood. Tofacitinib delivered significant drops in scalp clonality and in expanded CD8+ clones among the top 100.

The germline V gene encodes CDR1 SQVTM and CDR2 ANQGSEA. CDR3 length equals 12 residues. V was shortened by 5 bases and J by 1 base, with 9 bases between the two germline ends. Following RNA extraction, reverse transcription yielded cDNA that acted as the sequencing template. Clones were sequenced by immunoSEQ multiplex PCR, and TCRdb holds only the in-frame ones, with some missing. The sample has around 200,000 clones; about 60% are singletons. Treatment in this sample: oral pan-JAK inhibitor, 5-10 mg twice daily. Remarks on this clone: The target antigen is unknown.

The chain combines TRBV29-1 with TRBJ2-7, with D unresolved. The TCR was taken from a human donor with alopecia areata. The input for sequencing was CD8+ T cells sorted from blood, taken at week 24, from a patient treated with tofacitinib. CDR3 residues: CSVLAMSYEQYF. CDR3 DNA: TGCAGCGTTCTCGCGATGTCCTACGAGCAGTACTTC.